A single sample gave rise to the 5 T cell receptor beta chains below, sequenced in a study of OX40 agonist ivuxolimab in advanced cancers. The data were produced by immunoSEQ multiplex PCR, yet TCRdb's version contains in-frame clones alone and is incomplete. The profile shows 57,000 or so clones, roughly 89% of them singletons. The sample consisted of CD4+ or CD8+ T cells sorted from blood, taken in a trial of the OX40 agonist ivuxolimab. These receptors were collected from an adult with an advanced solid tumor such as melanoma, head and neck, liver or kidney cancer.

This clone appeared a single time. CDR3 amino acids: CAWWTLWWETQYF. DNA of the CDR3: TGTGCCTGGTGGACGCTCTGGTGGGAGACCCAGTACTTC. This chain connects TRBV2 to TRBJ2-5; no definite D call. Germline V CDR1 and CDR2: SNHLY, FYNNEI. Trimming left V 11 bases short and J 5 bases short, with 18 bases between. This CDR3 is built from 13 residues. The full variable domain, with the rest looked up from reference TRBV2 and TRBJ2-5, is EPEVTQTPSHQVTQMGQEVILRCVPISNHLYFYWYRQILGQKVEFLVSFYNNEISEKSEIFDDQFSVERPDGSNFTLKIRSTKLEDSAMYFCAWWTLWWETQYFGPGTRLLVL.

The rearrangement uses TRBV5-6 and TRBJ2-5; TRBD1 or TRBD2 may be the D gene (5 bases each). This CDR3 contains 14 residues. The V and J ends lost 0 bases and 5 bases respectively, with 11 bases between them. The V gene's germline CDR1 is SGHDT and CDR2 YYEEEE. This CDR3 is CASSLGGARETQYF. CDR3 DNA: TGTGCCAGCAGCTTGGGAGGGGCCCGGGAGACCCAGTACTTC. The entire variable domain, with the rest obtained from reference TRBV5-6 and TRBJ2-5, is as follows: DAGVTQSPTHLIKTRGQQVTLRCSPKSGHDTVSWYQQALGQGPQFIFQYYEEEERQRGNFPDRFSGHQFPNYSSELNVNALLLGDSALYLCASSLGGARETQYFGPGTRLLVL.

This chain joins TRBV29-1 and TRBJ2-3; a weak D match, TRBD1 (5 bases). Germline assignment: CDR1 SQVTM and CDR2 ANQGSEA. CDR3 length: 12 amino acids. V lost 5 bases to trimming and J lost 5 bases, with 11 bases between them. The CDR3 sequence: CSVYRNIDTQYF. For the CDR3, the DNA is TGCAGCGTTTACAGGAATATAGATACGCAGTATTTT.

This chain uses TRBV4-3 with TRBJ2-1; perhaps TRBD2 as D (6 bases). Trimming left V 2 bases short and J 7 bases short, with 21 bases between. From germline, CDR1 is LGHNA and CDR2 YSLEER. The CDR3 extends over 17 amino acids. CDR3 nucleotide sequence: TGCGCCAGCAGCCAACGGTTAGCGGCCCTGGGTGGGAATGAGCAGTTCTTC. As protein: CASSQRLAALGGNEQFF.

This sequence joins TRBV7-9 and TRBJ2-7, with 8 bases lining up with TRBD2. In germline, CDR1 is SEHNR, CDR2 FQNEAQ (reference sequence). The CDR3 extends over 14 amino acids. Trimming took 1 base from V and 5 from J; bases not matched to a gene: 4. The CDR3 here is CASSLVSGTHEQYF. The CDR3 DNA reads as TGTGCCAGCAGCTTAGTTAGCGGGACCCACGAGCAGTACTTC.